Listed below are T cell receptor beta chains from one sample, sequenced in a study of T cell responses to AZD1222 COVID-19 vaccine. Clones were read by immunoSEQ multiplex PCR, and TCRdb kept only the in-frame ones, dropping some. The table has 95,000 to 110,000 clones, more than 70% seen once. Material: peripheral blood, obtained on day 0 of AZD1222 vaccination. The receptors derive from an adult in good health. The CDR3 runs from the conserved cysteine through the conserved F or W. Each record gives: D gene, J gene, clone size, V gene, CDR3 protein, CDR3 DNA. D genes are given only for firm matches. Clone size, where shown, is once, few, many, or a class for clones that have expanded.

.,TRBJ2-1,.,TRBV7-3,CASSLQGSSLNEQFF,TGTGCCAGCAGCCTTCAGGGGTCGAGTTTAAATGAGCAGTTCTTC
TRBD1,TRBJ2-7,.,TRBV27,CASREPGQGISYEQYF,TGTGCCAGCAGAGAACCGGGACAGGGGATATCCTACGAGCAGTACTTC
TRBD1,TRBJ1-2,.,TRBV7-2,CASSNDRAYGYTF,TGTGCCAGCAGCAACGACAGGGCCTATGGCTACACCTTC
TRBD1,TRBJ1-1,.,TRBV29-1,CSVWGQGNTEAFF,TGCAGCGTTTGGGGACAGGGGAACACTGAAGCTTTCTTT
TRBD1,TRBJ2-7,.,TRBV7-3,CASSKRQGSSYEQYF,TGTGCCAGCAGCAAAAGACAGGGGAGCTCCTACGAGCAGTACTTC
.,TRBJ2-7,few,TRBV5-1,CASTGEYYEQYF,TGCGCCAGCACCGGGGAATACTACGAGCAGTACTTC
.,TRBJ2-1,.,TRBV6-1,CASSEVGSNEQFF,TGTGCCAGCAGTGAAGTCGGCAGCAATGAGCAGTTCTTC
TRBD2,TRBJ2-1,.,TRBV10-3,CAISRLAGMDEQFF,TGTGCCATCAGTCGGCTAGCGGGAATGGATGAGCAGTTCTTC
.,TRBJ1-5,.,TRBV15,CATSRATSGQPQHF,TGTGCCACCAGCAGAGCGACGTCAGGGCAGCCCCAGCATTTT
.,TRBJ1-2,.,TRBV12-3/TRBV12-4,CASSEGNYGYTF,TGTGCCAGCAGTGAAGGGAACTATGGCTACACCTTC
TRBD1,TRBJ1-2,.,TRBV28,CASSSTGTGYYGYTF,TGTGCCAGCAGTTCCACGGGGACAGGCTACTATGGCTACACCTTC
.,TRBJ1-1,.,TRBV6-2/TRBV6-3,CASSFQGGVGTEAFF,TGTGCCAGCAGCTTTCAAGGCGGGGTTGGGACTGAAGCTTTCTTT
TRBD1,TRBJ1-1,.,TRBV19,CASSPRQGGPEAFF,TGTGCCAGTAGCCCCCGCCAGGGGGGACCTGAAGCTTTCTTT
.,TRBJ2-1,.,TRBV6-2/TRBV6-3,CASSLYQAPFPNEQFF,TGTGCCAGCAGCCTATACCAGGCCCCTTTCCCCAATGAGCAGTTCTTC
TRBD1,TRBJ1-5,.,TRBV6-5,CASSQTGTEPQHF,TGTGCCAGCAGTCAGACAGGGACGGAGCCCCAGCATTTT
.,TRBJ2-5,.,TRBV19,CASSTRQYQETQYF,TGTGCCAGTAGTACCAGACAGTACCAAGAGACCCAGTACTTC
TRBD2,TRBJ2-4,.,TRBV28,CASSQAGAGAKNIQYF,TGTGCCAGCAGTCAAGCGGGAGCGGGAGCCAAAAACATTCAGTACTTC
TRBD2,TRBJ2-5,.,TRBV11-1,CASSPRESETQYF,TGTGCCAGCAGCCCGCGGGAGAGTGAGACCCAGTACTTC
.,TRBJ1-2,.,TRBV14,CASSQYSAPYGYTF,TGTGCCAGCAGCCAATATTCGGCGCCGTATGGCTACACCTTC
.,TRBJ1-5,.,TRBV11-2,CASSLGVEQPQHF,TGTGCCAGCAGCTTAGGGGTCGAACAGCCCCAGCATTTT
.,TRBJ1-1,.,TRBV12-5,CASGSPPLSQYSAFF,TGTGCTAGTGGTTCCCCTCCGCTTTCTCAGTATTCGGCTTTCTTT
.,TRBJ1-1,.,TRBV19,CASSRANLNTEAFF,TGTGCCAGTAGCAGGGCCAATTTGAACACTGAAGCTTTCTTT
.,TRBJ1-4,.,TRBV30,CAWSGALATNEKLFF,TGTGCCTGGAGTGGGGCGCTTGCAACTAATGAAAAACTGTTTTTT
.,TRBJ2-1,.,TRBV5-1,CASSGTGLPYNEQFF,TGCGCCAGCAGCGGAACAGGGTTGCCTTACAATGAGCAGTTCTTC
.,TRBJ2-2,.,TRBV4-1,CASSHAQGTGTGELFF,TGCGCCAGCAGCCATGCGCAGGGGACGGGAACCGGGGAGCTGTTTTTT
.,TRBJ1-2,.,TRBV4-3,CASSQGSTGNGYTF,TGCGCCAGCAGCCAAGGTAGCACAGGGAATGGCTACACCTTC
.,TRBJ1-5,few,TRBV5-6,CASSLREGPQHF,TGTGCCAGCAGCTTGAGGGAAGGGCCCCAGCATTTT
.,TRBJ1-4,.,TRBV5-1,CASSEQGQLNEKLFF,TGCGCCAGCAGCGAACAGGGTCAACTCAATGAAAAACTGTTTTTT
TRBD1,TRBJ1-2,.,TRBV28,CASSSSPTGSGNGYTF,TGTGCCAGCAGTTCCTCGCCGACAGGGAGTGGAAATGGCTACACCTTC
.,TRBJ2-7,.,TRBV3-1/TRBV3-2,CASSLGPYTYEQYF,TGTGCCAGCAGCCTGGGACCCTATACCTACGAGCAGTACTTC
.,TRBJ2-1,.,TRBV29-1,CSVENSRGGEQFF,TGCAGCGTTGAGAACAGTAGAGGTGGTGAGCAGTTCTTC
.,TRBJ2-7,few,TRBV6-2/TRBV6-3,CASRPAGGYEQYF,TGTGCCAGCAGGCCTGCAGGTGGCTACGAGCAGTACTTC
TRBD1,TRBJ1-3,.,TRBV11-2,CASSRGPGNTIYF,TGTGCCAGCAGCAGGGGGCCGGGAAACACCATATATTTT
.,TRBJ2-3,.,TRBV7-9,CASKRGITDTQYF,TGTGCCAGCAAGAGAGGGATCACAGATACGCAGTATTTT
.,TRBJ2-3,.,TRBV4-3,CASSQERREVDTQYF,TGCGCCAGCAGCCAGGAGCGGAGAGAGGTAGATACGCAGTATTTT
TRBD1,TRBJ1-1,.,TRBV5-5,CASSSSYPGQGNEAFF,TGTGCCAGCAGTTCTTCTTATCCGGGACAGGGGAATGAAGCTTTCTTT
.,TRBJ1-1,.,TRBV6-6,CASTQVGNTEAFF,TGTGCCAGCACCCAAGTCGGGAACACTGAAGCTTTCTTT
.,TRBJ2-3,.,TRBV24-1,CATSDSNTDTQYF,TGTGCCACCAGTGATTCGAACACAGATACGCAGTATTTT
.,TRBJ2-5,.,TRBV7-8,CASTSRVQETQYF,TGTGCCAGCACGTCCCGGGTCCAAGAGACCCAGTACTTC
.,TRBJ2-4,.,TRBV28,CASRPTGFGKNIQYF,TGTGCCAGCAGACCTACAGGGTTCGGCAAAAACATTCAGTACTTC
TRBD1,TRBJ2-7,once,TRBV30,CAWSVPGTGAYEQYF,TGTGCCTGGAGTGTACCTGGGACAGGAGCCTACGAGCAGTACTTC
TRBD1,TRBJ1-5,.,TRBV18,CASSDRSNQPQHF,TGTGCCAGCTCGGACAGGAGTAATCAGCCCCAGCATTTT
TRBD1,TRBJ1-2,.,TRBV2,CASSTTGSYGYTF,TGTGCCAGCAGTACGACAGGGAGTTATGGCTACACCTTC
.,TRBJ1-1,.,TRBV5-1,CASSWGRDTEAFF,TGCGCCAGCAGCTGGGGTAGGGACACTGAAGCTTTCTTT
.,TRBJ1-4,.,TRBV19,CASSIEGVSGKLFF,TGTGCCAGTAGTATTGAGGGGGTGAGTGGAAAACTGTTTTTT
TRBD1,TRBJ2-1,.,TRBV30,CAWNRGLSYNEQFF,TGTGCCTGGAACAGGGGTTTATCCTACAATGAGCAGTTCTTC
.,TRBJ1-2,.,TRBV14,CASSRTDASGYTF,TGTGCCAGCAGCCGTACGGACGCCAGTGGCTACACCTTC
.,TRBJ2-6,.,TRBV5-6,CASSPWGSGANVLTF,TGTGCCAGCAGTCCTTGGGGGTCTGGGGCCAACGTCCTGACTTTC
.,TRBJ1-5,few,TRBV5-1,CASSPTGRRDQPQHF,TGCGCCAGCAGCCCCACAGGGAGGCGGGATCAGCCCCAGCATTTT
.,TRBJ1-1,.,TRBV10-1,CASNRASHTLNTEAFF,TGCGCCAGCAACCGAGCCTCACACACCCTGAACACTGAAGCTTTCTTT
.,TRBJ2-1,.,TRBV5-1,CASSFLTVNNEQFF,TGCGCCAGCAGTTTCCTTACAGTCAACAATGAGCAGTTCTTC